This T cell receptor beta chain was recovered during a study of blood T cell repertoires in COVID-19. Overall study context: The samples span acute and convalescent COVID-19 from the United States, Italy and Spain. PBMCs, B-cell-depleted T cells, or T cells provided the cDNA or gDNA that made up the material.

The CDR3 has 12 residues. Germline V CDR1 and CDR2: MRHNA, SNTAGT. V was pared by 6 bases and J by 6 bases, with 8 bases between. In the source study's methods: Nucleated cell counts were estimated from reference gene primer amplification. Sequencing used immunoSEQ multiplex PCR; TCRdb keeps in-frame clones, though not all of them. The V and J calls and the clone size are those of that table, but D and trimming were determined from the DNA. This sample has over 70,000 clones; 76% occur once, and the top ten carry over 6%. The rearrangement uses TRBV6-4 and TRBJ2-2; D ambiguous. Specimen: peripheral blood. This receptor was identified in a man aged 70-80 years with acute or convalescent COVID-19. The chain's CDR3 is CASRSNSGELFF. Written as DNA, the CDR3 is TGTGCCAGCAGGAGCAATTCCGGGGAGCTGTTTTTT.